This TCR beta chain appears in the sequencing data of a study of Ad26.COV2.S vaccination and SARS-CoV-2 variants. Study-wide background: Ad26.COV2.S was injected intramuscularly once or twice, 56 days apart.

Per the germline V gene, CDR1 is SGHTA and CDR2 is FQGNSA. The V end was cut by 5 bases, the J end by 4 bases, with 11 bases between. CDR3 length: 13 amino acids. Using immunoSEQ multiplex PCR, the repertoire was profiled, and TCRdb retains in-frame clones only, with some absent. The sample comprises 290,000 or so clones, more than 75% of which are singletons, and less than 3.5% rests with the top ten. Indicated treatment: 15 to 20 received Ad26.COV2.S at low or high dose, single or two shots; roughly five received placebo; per-sample allocation not given. Repertoires come from day 63 after the first vaccine or placebo injection. As its vector, the vaccine had Ad26, which expressed Wuhan-strain SARS-CoV-2 spike.

The TCR was taken from a person between 18 and 65 years old who received the Ad26.COV2.S COVID-19 vaccine or a placebo. The sample here was peripheral blood, taken in a trial of Ad26.COV2.S vaccine versus placebo. This rearrangement joins TRBV7-2 to TRBJ1-2; no reliable D call. The CDR3 DNA is TGTGCCAGCAGCCGGAACGGACCCTATGGCTACACCTTC. Protein sequence: CASSRNGPYGYTF. Looking up the rest from reference TRBV7-2 and TRBJ1-2 gives the full variable domain: GAGVSQSPSNKVTEKGKDVELRCDPISGHTALYWYRQSLGQGLEFLIYFQGNSAPDKSGLPSDRFSAERTGGSVSTLTIQRTQQEDSAVYLCASSRNGPYGYTFGSGTRLTVV.